Below, 15 T cell receptor beta chains from the same sample are listed, as sequenced in a study of blood T cell repertoires in COVID-19. Sequenced by immunoSEQ multiplex PCR; TCRdb stores in-frame clones only, minus some. Here the sample spans 300,000 to 400,000 clones, about nine tenths being singletons. Source material: peripheral blood. The receptors derive from a man in his fifties or sixties with active or convalescent COVID-19.

The chain uses TRBV5-1 and TRBJ2-1, with D perhaps TRBD1 (6 bases). V was trimmed by 2 bases and J by 8 bases, leaving 11 bases between them. Germline V gene data show CDR1 as SGHRS and CDR2 as YFSETQ. The CDR3 extends over 13 amino acids. The CDR3 loop is CASSFRGFDEQFF. The CDR3 DNA is TGCGCCAGCAGCTTCAGGGGTTTCGATGAGCAGTTCTTC.

The chain recombines TRBV2 with TRBJ2-4, with TRBD1 as a possible D gene (6 bases). V was trimmed by 5 bases and J by 6 bases, leaving 14 bases between them. Germline V gene data show CDR1 as SNHLY and CDR2 as FYNNEI. The CDR3 has 14 residues. This CDR3 is CASSPDRSRNIQYF. CDR3 in DNA: TGTGCCAGCAGTCCAGACAGGTCCCGAAACATTCAGTACTTC.

Concerning this clone itself: Other nucleotide sequences from this sample produce the same CDR3. The chain combines TRBV27 with TRBJ1-2; possible D gene TRBD1, 6 bases. The CDR3 totals 13 residues. Trimming removed 3 bases at V and 5 bases at J, with 10 bases between. Germline values: CDR1 MNHEY, CDR2 SMNVEV (reference sequence). CDR3 bases: TGTGCCAGCAGTTTGACAGGAAGTTATGGCTACACCTTC. It yields the protein CASSLTGSYGYTF.

This chain connects TRBV7-3 to TRBJ1-2; D not resolved. Germline-derived CDR1 and CDR2 are SGHTA and FQGTGA. Trimming pared 1 base from V and 4 bases from J, leaving 16 bases between. The CDR3 totals 16 residues. The CDR3 here is CASSLIQTPGSYGYTF. For the CDR3, the DNA is TGTGCCAGCAGCTTAATTCAGACTCCTGGGAGCTATGGCTACACCTTC.

V usage is TRBV6-5 and J usage is TRBJ1-1; 7 positions match TRBD1. CDR3 length: 14 residues. V lost 4 bases, J lost 1 base, and 3 bases stayed unmatched. Looked up from germline, CDR1 is MNHEY and CDR2 is SVGAGI. The CDR3 loop is CASSFTGENTEAFF. In nucleotides, the CDR3 is TGTGCCAGCAGTTTCACAGGGGAGAACACTGAAGCTTTCTTT.

This clone was observed a handful of times. The V call is TRBV27, the J call TRBJ2-7, with D hard to call. Germline V gives CDR1 MNHEY, CDR2 SMNVEV (reference sequence). The length of the CDR3 is 13 residues. Trimming removed 6 bases from V and 3 bases from J, with 12 bases in between. The CDR3 is CASSLRPRYEQYF. In DNA, the CDR3 is TGTGCCAGCAGCTTGAGGCCCCGCTACGAGCAGTACTTC.

This clone has just one count. The gene calls are TRBV6-5 and TRBJ1-2; D is perhaps TRBD1 (6 bases). Germline values: CDR1 MNHEY, CDR2 SVGAGI. Trimming stripped 5 bases from V and 3 bases from J, with 13 bases between. This CDR3 spans 14 amino acids. The CDR3 sequence: CASSTRGGDYGYTF. CDR3 bases: TGTGCCAGCAGTACGCGAGGGGGGGACTATGGCTACACCTTC.

This clone was picked up one time. The rearrangement uses TRBV25-1 and TRBJ2-6; unclear D gene. The CDR3 is made up of 16 amino acids. In germline, CDR1 is MGHDK, CDR2 SYGVNS. V lost 6 bases and J lost 0, with 12 bases in between. CDR3 loop: CASSDIGGSGANVLTF. For the CDR3, the DNA is TGTGCCAGCAGCGACATCGGTGGCTCTGGGGCCAACGTCCTGACTTTC.

The chain links TRBV3-1 (or the pseudogene TRBV3-2) to TRBJ2-5, with unresolved D. This CDR3 is built from 13 residues. Germline V gene sequence: CDR1 LGHDT, CDR2 YNNKEL (reference sequence). V lost 3 bases, J lost 4 bases, and 9 bases lay in between. CDR3 DNA: TGTGCCAGCAGCCAGCGGTCCGGAGAGACCCAGTACTTC. Translating gives CASSQRSGETQYF.

This clone appeared a few times. The chain carries TRBV2 and TRBJ1-4, with a weak D call TRBD1 (5 bases). Trimming took 6 bases from V and 7 from J, leaving 9 bases between them. Germline loops: CDR1 SNHLY, CDR2 FYNNEI. The CDR3 covers 12 residues. The CDR3 is CASSQGGEKLFF. The CDR3 DNA sequence: TGTGCCAGCAGCCAGGGAGGTGAAAAACTGTTTTTT.

The chain recombines TRBV6-5 with TRBJ1-2; 10 positions match TRBD1. The CDR3 totals 15 residues. Germline assignment: CDR1 MNHEY and CDR2 SVGAGI. V trimming: 7 bases; J trimming: 5 bases; junction bases outside the gene matches: 10. CDR3 DNA sequence: TGTGCCAGCAACTTCCGACAGGGGGCTGGTTATGGCTACACCTTC. Its protein is CASNFRQGAGYGYTF.

The chain links TRBV5-1 to TRBJ2-2; TRBD2 agrees at 11 bases. Germline values: CDR1 SGHRS, CDR2 YFSETQ. J gave up 2 bases and V 4 bases, and 4 bases lay outside the gene matches. This CDR3 has 16 amino acids. CDR3 in DNA: TGCGCCAGCAGCCACGGGACTAGCGGAAACACCGGGGAGCTGTTTTTT. The encoded protein is CASSHGTSGNTGELFF. The full variable domain, completed using reference TRBV5-1 and TRBJ2-2, is KAGVTQTPRYLIKTRGQQVTLSCSPISGHRSVSWYQQTPGQGLQFLFEYFSETQRNKGNFPGRFSGRQFSNSRSEMNVSTLELGDSALYLCASSHGTSGNTGELFFGEGSRLTVL.

This chain joins TRBV5-4 and TRBJ1-2, with TRBD1 as a possible D gene (5 bases). CDR1 is SGHNT, CDR2 YYREEE, per germline (reference sequence). The CDR3 has 14 amino acids. Trimming left V 0 bases short and J 9 bases short, with 15 bases between. The CDR3 is CASSLDGQDIRYTF. Written as DNA, the CDR3 is TGTGCCAGCAGCTTGGACGGTCAGGACATACGCTACACCTTC.

CDR3 in DNA: TGTGCCAGCAGCCCCGGTCACTTCCATCACCTCTACGAGCAGTACTTC. This codes for CASSPGHFHHLYEQYF. The genes are TRBV6-4 and TRBJ2-7; no firm D call. In germline, CDR1 is MRHNA, CDR2 SNTAGT. Trimming cost V 6 bases and J 3 bases, with 21 bases left between them. CDR3 length: 16 amino acids.

The CDR3 DNA sequence: TGTGCCAGCAGCCGGAGGTGGGGAGAGACCCAGTACTTC. This sequence encodes CASSRRWGETQYF. The V and J genes are TRBV11-3 and TRBJ2-5, with a tentative D call TRBD2 (5 bases). The germline V gene has CDR1 SGHNT and CDR2 YENEEA. V shed 5 bases and J shed 4 bases, with 11 bases lying between them. CDR3 length: 13 amino acids.